The entry below gives a single T cell receptor beta chain sequence along with its context. The target antigen is unknown. This record comes from a study of cytomegalovirus exposure and HLA in healthy donors. Study results and limitations: Differences between HLA loci emerged in a later analysis of TCR association rates, with DRB1 most and HLA-C fewest.

Germline CDR1 is SEHNR and CDR2 is FQNEAQ (reference sequence). CDR3 length: 19 residues. V lost 2 bases and J lost 4, with 26 bases in between. PCR primers comprised 60 Vbeta and 13 Jbeta primers. The method was immunoSEQ multiplex PCR; TCRdb's version includes in-frame clones alone and lacks a portion of them. The sample includes about 130,000 clones, around 77% seen only once; the top ten take 1% to 1.5%. The receptor was derived from a man in his fifties in good health and CMV-seronegative. The sequenced sample was PBMCs. The chain carries TRBV7-9 and TRBJ1-2; tentative D call: TRBD1 (5 bases). The CDR3 DNA follows: TGTGCCAGCAGCTTAATTAGGGGCCTTGGGGCAGGACCTTTCTATGGCTACACCTTC. Encoded protein: CASSLIRGLGAGPFYGYTF.